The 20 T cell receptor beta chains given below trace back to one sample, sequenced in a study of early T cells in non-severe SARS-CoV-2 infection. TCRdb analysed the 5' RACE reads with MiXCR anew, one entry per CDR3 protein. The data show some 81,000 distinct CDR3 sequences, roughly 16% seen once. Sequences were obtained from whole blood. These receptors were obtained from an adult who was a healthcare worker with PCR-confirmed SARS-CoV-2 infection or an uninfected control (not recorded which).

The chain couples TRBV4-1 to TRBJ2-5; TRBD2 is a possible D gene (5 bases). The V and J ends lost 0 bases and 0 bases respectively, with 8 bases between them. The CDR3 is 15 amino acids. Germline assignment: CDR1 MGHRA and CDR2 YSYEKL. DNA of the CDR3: TGCGCCAGCAGCCAAGACCCGGGATACCAAGAGACCCAGTACTTC. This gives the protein CASSQDPGYQETQYF.

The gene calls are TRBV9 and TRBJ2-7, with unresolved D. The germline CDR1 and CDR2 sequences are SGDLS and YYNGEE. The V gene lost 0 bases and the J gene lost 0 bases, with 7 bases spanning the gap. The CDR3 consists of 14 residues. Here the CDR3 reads CASSVGSTSYEQYF. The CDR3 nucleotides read TGTGCCAGCAGCGTAGGCTCCACCTCCTACGAGCAGTACTTC. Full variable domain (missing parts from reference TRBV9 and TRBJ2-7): DSGVTQTPKHLITATGQRVTLRCSPRSGDLSVYWYQQSLDQGLQFLIQYYNGEERAKGNILERFSAQQFPDLHSELNLSSLELGDSALYFCASSVGSTSYEQYFGPGTRLTVT.

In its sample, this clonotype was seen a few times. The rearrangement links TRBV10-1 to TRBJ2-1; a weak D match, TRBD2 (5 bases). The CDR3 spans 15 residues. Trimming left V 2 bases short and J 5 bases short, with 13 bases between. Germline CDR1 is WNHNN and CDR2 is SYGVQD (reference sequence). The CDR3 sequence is CASSEGLTGDNEQFF. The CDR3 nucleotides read TGCGCCAGCAGTGAGGGACTGACTGGGGACAATGAGCAGTTCTTC.

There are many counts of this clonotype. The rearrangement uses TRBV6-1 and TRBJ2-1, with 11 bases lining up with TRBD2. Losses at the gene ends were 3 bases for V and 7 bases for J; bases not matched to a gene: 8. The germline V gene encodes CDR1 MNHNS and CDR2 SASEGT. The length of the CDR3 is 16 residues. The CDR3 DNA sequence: TGTGCCAGCAGTGAGCTTTCTAGCGGGAGGCTTAATGAGCAGTTCTTC. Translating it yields CASSELSSGRLNEQFF.

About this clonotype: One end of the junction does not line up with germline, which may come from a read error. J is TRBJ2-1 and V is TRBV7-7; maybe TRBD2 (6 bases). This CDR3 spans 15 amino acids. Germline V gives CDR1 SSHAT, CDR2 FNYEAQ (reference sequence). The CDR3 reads CASSLWDLKGNEQFF. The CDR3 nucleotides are TGTGCTAGCAGCTTATGGGACTTGAAGGGCAATGAGCAGTTCTTC.

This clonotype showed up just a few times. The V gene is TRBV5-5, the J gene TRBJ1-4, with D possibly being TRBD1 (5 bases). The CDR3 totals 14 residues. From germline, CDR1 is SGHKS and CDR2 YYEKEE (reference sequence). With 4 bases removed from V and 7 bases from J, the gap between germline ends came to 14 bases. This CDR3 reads CASSPGVFGEKLFF. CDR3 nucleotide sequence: TGTGCCAGCAGCCCGGGGGTATTTGGTGAAAAACTGTTTTTT.

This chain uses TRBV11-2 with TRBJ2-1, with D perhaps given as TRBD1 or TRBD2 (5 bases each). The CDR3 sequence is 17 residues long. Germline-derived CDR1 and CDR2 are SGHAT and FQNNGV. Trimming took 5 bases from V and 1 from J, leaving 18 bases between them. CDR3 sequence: CASSGTAWGRSYNEQFF. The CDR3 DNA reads TGTGCCAGCAGCGGGACGGCTTGGGGTAGGTCCTACAATGAGCAGTTCTTC.

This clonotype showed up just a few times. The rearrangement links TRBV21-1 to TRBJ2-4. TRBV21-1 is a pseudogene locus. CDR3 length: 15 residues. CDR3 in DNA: TGTGCCAGCAGCAAAGCGTTGGTAGCCAAAAACATTCAGTACTTC. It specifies CASSKALVAKNIQYF.

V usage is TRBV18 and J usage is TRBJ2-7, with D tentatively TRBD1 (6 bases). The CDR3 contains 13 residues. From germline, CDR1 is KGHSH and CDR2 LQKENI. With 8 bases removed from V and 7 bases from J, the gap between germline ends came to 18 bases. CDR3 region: CASREGTPREQYF. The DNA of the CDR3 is TGTGCCAGCCGCGAAGGGACACCGAGGGAGCAGTACTTC. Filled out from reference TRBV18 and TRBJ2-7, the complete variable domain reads NAGVMQNPRHLVRRRGQEARLRCSPMKGHSHVYWYRQLPEEGLKFMVYLQKENIIDESGMPKERFSAEFPKEGPSILRIQQVVRGDSAAYFCASREGTPREQYFGPGTRLTVT.

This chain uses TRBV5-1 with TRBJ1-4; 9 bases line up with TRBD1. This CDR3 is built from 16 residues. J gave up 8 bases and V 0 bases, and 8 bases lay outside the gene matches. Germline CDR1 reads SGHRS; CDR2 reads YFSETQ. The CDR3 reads CASSLVPGQGGEKLFF. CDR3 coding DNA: TGCGCCAGCAGCTTGGTACCGGGACAGGGAGGAGAAAAACTGTTTTTT.

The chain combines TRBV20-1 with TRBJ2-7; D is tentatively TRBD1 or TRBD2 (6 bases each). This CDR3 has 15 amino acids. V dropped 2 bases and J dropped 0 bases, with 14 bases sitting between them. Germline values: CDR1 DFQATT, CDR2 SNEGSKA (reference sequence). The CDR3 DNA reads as TGCAGTGCTAGACTACTCGGGGGCCTCTCCTACGAGCAGTACTTC. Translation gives CSARLLGGLSYEQYF.

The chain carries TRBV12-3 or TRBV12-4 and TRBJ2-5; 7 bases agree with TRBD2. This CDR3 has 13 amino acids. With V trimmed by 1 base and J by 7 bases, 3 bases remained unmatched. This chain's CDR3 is CASSLGPGGTQYF. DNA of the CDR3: TGTGCCAGCAGTTTAGGACCGGGAGGGACCCAGTACTTC.

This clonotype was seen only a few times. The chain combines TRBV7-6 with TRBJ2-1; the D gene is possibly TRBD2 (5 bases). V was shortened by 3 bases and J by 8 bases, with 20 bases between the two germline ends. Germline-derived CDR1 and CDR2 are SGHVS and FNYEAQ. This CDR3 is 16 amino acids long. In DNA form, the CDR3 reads TGTGCCAGCAGCTTGGCCGGGAATGTCATTCGGGATGAGCAGTTCTTC. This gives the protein CASSLAGNVIRDEQFF.

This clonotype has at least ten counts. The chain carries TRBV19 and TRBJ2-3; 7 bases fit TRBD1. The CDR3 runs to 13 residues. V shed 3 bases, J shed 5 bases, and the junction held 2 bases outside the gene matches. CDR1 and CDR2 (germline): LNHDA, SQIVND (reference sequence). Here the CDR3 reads CASSIWTGDTQYF. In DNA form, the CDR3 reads TGTGCCAGTAGTATTTGGACAGGAGATACGCAGTATTTT.

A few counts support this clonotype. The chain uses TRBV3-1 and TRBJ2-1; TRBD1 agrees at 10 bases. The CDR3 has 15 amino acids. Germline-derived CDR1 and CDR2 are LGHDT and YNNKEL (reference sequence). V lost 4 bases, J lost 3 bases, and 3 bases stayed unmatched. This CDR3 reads CASSPRDRGYNEQFF. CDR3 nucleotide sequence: TGTGCCAGCAGCCCCCGGGACAGGGGCTACAATGAGCAGTTCTTC.

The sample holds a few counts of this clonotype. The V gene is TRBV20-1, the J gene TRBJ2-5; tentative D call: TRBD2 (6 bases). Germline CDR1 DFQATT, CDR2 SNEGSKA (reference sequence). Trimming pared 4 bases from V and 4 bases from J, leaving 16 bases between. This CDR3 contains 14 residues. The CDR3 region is CSAMGPGVRETQYF. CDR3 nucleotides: TGCAGTGCTATGGGCCCGGGGGTCAGAGAGACCCAGTACTTC.

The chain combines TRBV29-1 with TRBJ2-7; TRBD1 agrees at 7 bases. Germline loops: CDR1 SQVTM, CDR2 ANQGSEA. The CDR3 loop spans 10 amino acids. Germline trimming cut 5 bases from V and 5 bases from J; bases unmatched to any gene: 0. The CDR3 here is CSVRGHEQYF. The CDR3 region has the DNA TGCAGCGTTAGGGGGCACGAGCAGTACTTC.

This CDR3 reads CASSLGLAGGRNEQFF. For the CDR3, the DNA is TGTGCCAGCAGCTTGGGACTAGCGGGGGGCAGGAATGAGCAGTTCTTC. V is TRBV9 and J is TRBJ2-1; 15 bases match TRBD2. The V gene's germline CDR1 is SGDLS and CDR2 YYNGEE. CDR3 length: 16 residues. V dropped 4 bases and J dropped 7; count of bases not matched to a gene: 6.

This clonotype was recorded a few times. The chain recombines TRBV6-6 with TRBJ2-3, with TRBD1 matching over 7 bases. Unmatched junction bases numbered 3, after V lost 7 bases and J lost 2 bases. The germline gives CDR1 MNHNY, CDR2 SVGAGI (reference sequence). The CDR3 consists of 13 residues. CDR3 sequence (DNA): TGTGCCAGCAATGGACAGGTCACAGATACGCAGTATTTT. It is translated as CASNGQVTDTQYF.

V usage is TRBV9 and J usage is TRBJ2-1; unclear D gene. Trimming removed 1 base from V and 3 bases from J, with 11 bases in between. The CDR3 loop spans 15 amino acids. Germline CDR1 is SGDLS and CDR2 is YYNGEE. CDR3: CASSVRVEDYNEQFF. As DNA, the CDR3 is TGTGCCAGCAGCGTACGGGTTGAGGACTACAATGAGCAGTTCTTC.